This T cell receptor (beta chain) is from a study of blood T cell repertoires in COVID-19. In the study overall: Collection of acute and convalescent COVID-19 samples took place in the United States, Italy and Spain. Sources were T cells, B-cell-depleted T cells, or PBMCs; the material itself was cDNA or gDNA.

CDR1 is MNHNS and CDR2 is SASEGT in the germline V gene. This CDR3 region has 14 residues. J lost 5 bases, V lost 1 base, and 4 bases had no gene match. In the original analysis: Amplification of reference gene primers provided the estimated nucleated cell counts. Clones were read by immunoSEQ multiplex PCR, and TCRdb kept only the in-frame ones, dropping some. V, J and clone size derive from that table, while D and trimming were established from the DNA sequence. Here the sample spans around 99,000 clones, 89% being singletons. The sample taken for sequencing was peripheral blood. This TCR derives from a man aged 40-55 years with active or convalescent COVID-19. The chain carries TRBV6-1 and TRBJ1-2, with 7 nucleotides matching TRBD1. The DNA for the CDR3 is TGTGCCAGCAGTGAAGAGACAGGGTATTATGGCTACACCTTC. It specifies CASSEETGYYGYTF.